This TCR beta chain is from a study of cytomegalovirus exposure and HLA in healthy donors. Study-level results: Rare sequences made up most TCRs, while some public TCRs were found in many donors. The presence/absence work took it that sequencing depth was about the same across donors. Later on, an analysis showed TCR association rates differing by HLA locus, with DRB1 the most and HLA-C the fewest.

Remarks on this clone: The antigen remains undetermined.

CDR3 length equals 13 residues. Trimming left V 4 bases short and J 0 bases short, with 9 bases between. Germline CDR1 SQVTM, CDR2 ANQGSEA. It was with 60 Vbeta and 13 Jbeta primers that the PCR ran. Method: immunoSEQ multiplex PCR; TCRdb's copy keeps in-frame clones and lacks some. This sample has roughly 150,000 clones, with 79% found just once. Sequencing was carried out using PBMCs. This chain connects TRBV29-1 to TRBJ1-2, with D hard to call. The clonotype was recovered from a man aged 35 to 55 in good health and CMV-seropositive. The CDR3 loop is CSVGSETNYGYTF. The CDR3 DNA reads as TGCAGCGTTGGATCGGAGACTAACTATGGCTACACCTTC. The full variable domain, rest sourced from reference TRBV29-1 and TRBJ1-2, is SAVISQKPSRDICQRGTSLTIQCQVDSQVTMMFWYRQQPGQSLTLIATANQGSEATYESGFVIDKFPISRPNLTFSTLTVSNMSPEDSSIYLCSVGSETNYGYTFGSGTRLTVV.